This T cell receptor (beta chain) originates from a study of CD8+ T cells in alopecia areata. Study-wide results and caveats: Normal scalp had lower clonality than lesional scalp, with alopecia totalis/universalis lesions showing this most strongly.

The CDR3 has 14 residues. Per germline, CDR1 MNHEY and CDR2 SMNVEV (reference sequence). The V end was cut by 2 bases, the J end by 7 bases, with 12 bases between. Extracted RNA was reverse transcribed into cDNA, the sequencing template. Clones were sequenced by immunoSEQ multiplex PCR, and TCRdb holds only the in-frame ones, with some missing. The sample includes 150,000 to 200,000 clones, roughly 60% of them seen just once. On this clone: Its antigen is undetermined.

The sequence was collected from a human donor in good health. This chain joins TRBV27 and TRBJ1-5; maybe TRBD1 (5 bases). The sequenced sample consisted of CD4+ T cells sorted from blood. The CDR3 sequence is CASSLMAGSQPQHF. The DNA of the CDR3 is TGTGCCAGCAGTTTAATGGCAGGGAGCCAGCCCCAGCATTTT.